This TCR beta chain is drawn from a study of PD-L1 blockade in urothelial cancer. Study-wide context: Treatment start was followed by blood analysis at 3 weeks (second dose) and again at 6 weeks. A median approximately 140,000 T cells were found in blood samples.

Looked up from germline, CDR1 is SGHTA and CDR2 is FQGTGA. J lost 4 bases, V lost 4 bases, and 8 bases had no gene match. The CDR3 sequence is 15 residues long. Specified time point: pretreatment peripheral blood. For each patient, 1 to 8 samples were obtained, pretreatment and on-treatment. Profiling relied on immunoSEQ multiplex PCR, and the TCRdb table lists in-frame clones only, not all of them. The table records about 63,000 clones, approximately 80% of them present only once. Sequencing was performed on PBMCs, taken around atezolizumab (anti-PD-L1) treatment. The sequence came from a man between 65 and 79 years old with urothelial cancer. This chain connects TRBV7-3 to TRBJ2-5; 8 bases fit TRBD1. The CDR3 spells CASSYGQGWRETQYF. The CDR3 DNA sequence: TGTGCCAGCAGCTACGGACAGGGTTGGCGAGAGACCCAGTACTTC.